Presented here are 24 T cell receptor beta chains from one specimen sequenced in a study of metastatic and nonmetastatic thyroid tumors. Among the patients, none had received any treatment before thyroid surgery. TCRdb used MiXCR to call clones anew from the PCR reads. The data contain 3,000 to 4,500 clones, more than 35% of them singletons. The specimen sequenced was adjacent normal tissue. All receptors derive from a female donor with papillary thyroid cancer or a benign thyroid nodule (not recorded which). Some clones in this sample may be carry-over from other donors' samples.

This clone is large in the sample. J is TRBJ2-7 and V is TRBV27, with TRBD1 identical over 8 bases. The germline V gene has CDR1 MNHEY and CDR2 SMNVEV (reference sequence). The CDR3 length is 13 residues. The V gene end was trimmed by 6 bases and the J gene end by 5 bases; junction bases not matched to a gene: 6. CDR3 in DNA: TGTGCCAGCAGAAAACAGGGGGTGAACGAGCAGTACTTC. Protein sequence: CASRKQGVNEQYF.

This rearrangement joins TRBV19 to TRBJ1-5; 8 nucleotides agree with TRBD1. The V segment lost 9 bases and the J segment 1 base; nucleotides outside the gene matches: 11. Germline CDR1 reads LNHDA; CDR2 reads SQIVND (reference sequence). The CDR3 extends over 16 amino acids. CDR3 nucleotide sequence: TGTGCCAGCTCCACAGGGGGGTATACGAGCAATCAGCCCCAGCATTTT. This translates into CASSTGGYTSNQPQHF. The full variable domain, its missing parts supplied by reference TRBV19 and TRBJ1-5, is DGGITQSPKYLFRKEGQNVTLSCEQNLNHDAMYWYRQDPGQGLRLIYYSQIVNDFQKGDIAEGYSVSREKKESFPLTVTSAQKNPTAFYLCASSTGGYTSNQPQHFGDGTRLSIL.

This clone is labeled large. V is TRBV2 and J is TRBJ2-5; TRBD2 aligns across 14 bases. Germline trimming cut 6 bases from V and 5 bases from J; bases unmatched to any gene: 8. The CDR3 has 16 residues. CDR1 is SNHLY, CDR2 FYNNEI, per germline. The CDR3 bases are TGTGCCAGCAGCAGACTAGCGGGAGGGCCGTGGGAGACCCAGTACTTC. Translated: CASSRLAGGPWETQYF.

A word on this clone: No conserved phenylalanine or tryptophan is present at the end of the CDR3, so a read error is the likely explanation. Because the CDR3's place on the DNA is in doubt, the DNA is left out and the CDR3 is given as listed by TCRdb. The chain carries TRBV7-9 and TRBJ2-1; the table's D call of TRBD2 was not tested on the DNA. The CDR3 length is 11 residues, termini included. Germline V gives CDR1 SEHNR, CDR2 FQNEAQ (reference sequence). The CDR3 sequence is CASRPTSGRFY.

The count of this clone is one. The gene calls are TRBV5-1 and TRBJ2-2, with TRBD2 identical over 7 bases. Germline-derived CDR1 and CDR2 are SGHRS and YFSETQ. The junction had 10 bases not matched to a gene; V was cut back by 7 bases and J by 4 bases. This CDR3 comprises 15 residues. CDR3 protein: CASGAGLGSTGELFF. The CDR3 DNA is TGCGCCAGCGGAGCGGGATTGGGGAGCACCGGGGAGCTGTTTTTT.

This clone was counted between two and nine times. The V call is TRBV6-1, the J call TRBJ1-2, with TRBD1 as a possible D gene (5 bases). The CDR3 runs to 12 residues. The V end lost 3 bases, the J end lost 5 bases, and 7 bases lay between the germline ends. In germline, CDR1 is MNHNS, CDR2 SASEGT. CDR3 loop: CASSDGAYGYTF. CDR3 sequence (DNA): TGTGCCAGCAGTGATGGGGCATATGGCTACACCTTC.

Regarding this clone: The junction departs from germline at one end; a sequencing error may be responsible. The V gene is TRBV12-3 or TRBV12-4, the J gene TRBJ2-1, with 7 bases fitting TRBD2. The length of the CDR3 is 15 residues. The DNA for the CDR3 is TGTGCCAGCAGTCTGGGGGGGGTCGCAGACGATGAGCAGTTTTTC. Its translation is CASSLGGVADDEQFF.

The chain uses TRBV28 and TRBJ2-5; possibly TRBD1 for D (5 bases). CDR1 and CDR2 from the germline V gene are MDHEN and SYDVKM. The CDR3 contains 15 residues. Trimming took off 4 bases at V and 1 base at J, with 13 bases between the two ends. CDR3: CASSSTGSTQETQYF. CDR3 DNA: TGTGCCAGCAGTTCAACAGGTTCGACCCAAGAGACCCAGTACTTC.

The V call is TRBV19, the J call TRBJ1-1, with D maybe TRBD1 (6 bases). CDR1 and CDR2 (germline): LNHDA, SQIVND (reference sequence). The CDR3 extends over 11 amino acids. V lost 6 bases, J lost 9 bases, and 11 bases lay in between. CDR3 residues: CASRTDSQAFF. CDR3 bases: TGTGCCAGTAGGACGGACAGTCAAGCTTTCTTT.

The chain is built from TRBV11-2 and TRBJ2-7, with 12 positions matching TRBD2. The CDR3 has 15 residues. J lost 0 bases, V lost 5 bases, and 2 bases had no gene match. CDR1 and CDR2 from the germline V gene are SGHAT and FQNNGV. The CDR3 DNA is TGTGCCAGCAGCCGGACTAGCGGGGCCTCCTACGAGCAGTACTTC. Protein sequence: CASSRTSGASYEQYF. The full variable domain, in which reference TRBV11-2 and TRBJ2-7 provide the parts outside the CDR3, is EAGVAQSPRYKIIEKRQSVAFWCNPISGHATLYWYQQILGQGPKLLIQFQNNGVVDDSQLPKDRFSAERLKGVDSTLKIQPAKLEDSAVYLCASSRTSGASYEQYFGPGTRLTVT.

This clone was counted only a few times. The chain is built from TRBV6-1 and TRBJ1-2, with a possible D match to TRBD1 (6 bases). The V gene's germline CDR1 is MNHNS and CDR2 SASEGT. This CDR3 has 16 amino acids. Deletions cut 6 bases from V and 2 bases from J, with 19 bases between. CDR3 sequence reads: CASSAPRGGRNYGYTF. The CDR3 DNA reads as TGTGCCAGCAGCGCACCTAGGGGGGGGCGGAACTATGGCTACACCTTC.

In this sample, this clone is medium-sized. The chain links TRBV7-3 to TRBJ2-2; D ambiguous. V gave up 4 bases and J gave up 2 bases, with 5 bases separating them. Germline lookup yields CDR1 SGHTA and CDR2 FQGTGA. The length of the CDR3 is 13 residues. As DNA, the CDR3 is TGTGCCAGCAGCTCCGGCAACACCGGGGAGCTGTTTTTT. This encodes CASSSGNTGELFF.

Note on this clone: In this CDR3 the conserved last residue, phenylalanine or tryptophan, is missing, so a read error is likely. V and J are TRBV19 and TRBJ2-2; unclear D gene. Germline-derived CDR1 and CDR2 are LNHDA and SQIVND (reference sequence). With 3 bases removed from V and 3 bases from J, the gap between germline ends came to 8 bases. This CDR3 spans 14 amino acids. In DNA form, the CDR3 reads TGTGCCAGTAGTATTGGATGGCACACCGGGGAGCTGTTTAAT. It specifies CASSIGWHTGELFN.

The rearrangement joins TRBV5-1 to TRBJ2-7, with TRBD1 matching over 7 bases. The germline CDR1 and CDR2 sequences are SGHRS and YFSETQ. V lost 0 bases and J lost 3; bases outside the gene matches: 6. This CDR3 has 15 amino acids. Written as DNA, the CDR3 is TGCGCCAGCAGCTTGGAGGGACAGTATCTCTACGAGCAGTACTTC. Amino acid sequence: CASSLEGQYLYEQYF.

The rearrangement links TRBV30 to TRBJ2-2; 13 bases agree with TRBD2. V lost 8 bases, J lost 6 bases, and 0 bases stayed unmatched. The length of the CDR3 is 12 residues. The germline V gene has CDR1 GTSNPN and CDR2 SVGIG (reference sequence). As DNA, the CDR3 is TGTGCCGGACTAGCGGGAGCCGGGGAGCTGTTTTTT. Translating gives CAGLAGAGELFF. The full variable domain, its missing parts supplied by reference TRBV30 and TRBJ2-2, is SQTIHQWPATLVQPVGSPLSLECTVEGTSNPNLYWYRQAAGRGLQLLFYSVGIGQISSEVPQNLSASRPQDRQFILSSKKLLLSDSGFYLCAGLAGAGELFFGEGSRLTVL.

The V gene is TRBV7-9, the J gene TRBJ1-2, with TRBD1 as a possible D gene (6 bases). Germline CDR1 SEHNR, CDR2 FQNEAQ (reference sequence). The CDR3 contains 15 residues. Trimming cost V 5 bases and J 4 bases, with 17 bases left between them. The CDR3 coding sequence is TGTGCCAGCAGCGACGGACAGCCGGGCCTCTATGGCTACACCTTC. Protein: CASSDGQPGLYGYTF.

V gene TRBV14 combines with J gene TRBJ1-1; possibly TRBD1 for D (5 bases). CDR3 size: 15 residues. V was clipped by 6 bases and J by 4 bases, with 18 bases between them. Germline assignment: CDR1 SGHDN and CDR2 FVKESK. The CDR3 DNA sequence: TGTGCCAGCAGTCGACAGCCTAAAATAGGCACTGAAGCTTTCTTT. This codes for CASSRQPKIGTEAFF.

In its sample, this clone was seen a few times. The V call is TRBV6-2 or TRBV6-3, the J call TRBJ1-6; weak D call: TRBD1 (5 bases). The CDR3 covers 15 residues. Germline-derived CDR1 and CDR2 are MNHEY and SVGEGT. Trimming took off 2 bases at V and 5 bases at J, with 10 bases between the two ends. For the CDR3, the DNA is TGTGCCAGCAGTTACCAGGGTTTCCATAATTCACCCCTCCACTTT. It encodes CASSYQGFHNSPLHF.

J is TRBJ2-2 and V is TRBV5-5; D gene unclear. CDR3 length: 14 residues. Germline CDR1 SGHKS, CDR2 YYEKEE (reference sequence). V dropped 1 base and J dropped 7 bases, with 11 bases sitting between them. The CDR3 nucleotides read TGTGCCAGCAGCTTGCGGCTCCCGAGCGGGGAGCTGTTTTTT. It encodes CASSLRLPSGELFF.

The J gene is TRBJ1-2, the V gene TRBV20-1; D gene uncertain. Trimming shortened V by 5 bases and J by 1 base, and 8 bases separated the two germline ends. The germline CDR1 and CDR2 sequences are DFQATT and SNEGSKA (reference sequence). The CDR3 loop spans 12 amino acids. Here the CDR3 reads CSADGVNYGYTF. The CDR3 nucleotides are TGCAGTGCTGACGGGGTTAACTATGGCTACACCTTC.

This clone was detected a few times. The CDR3 spells CASKNRLNEQFF. The CDR3 region has the DNA TGTGCCAGCAAAAACCGACTTAATGAGCAGTTCTTC. The V call is TRBV6-1, the J call TRBJ2-1; no clear D. The ends were cut back, 7 bases at V and 7 bases at J, with 11 bases in the middle. The CDR3 covers 12 residues. Germline assignment: CDR1 MNHNS and CDR2 SASEGT.

The gene calls are TRBV12-5 and TRBJ1-2; TRBD1 aligns across 9 bases. This CDR3 has 16 amino acids. V dropped 6 bases and J dropped 7; count of bases not matched to a gene: 15. Per germline, CDR1 LGHNT and CDR2 FRNRAP. The CDR3 sequence: CASGNIVIGTGSGYTF. The CDR3 bases are TGTGCTAGTGGAAATATCGTTATAGGGACAGGGTCTGGCTACACCTTC.

The gene calls are TRBV6-2 or TRBV6-3 and TRBJ2-7, with D maybe TRBD2 (6 bases). Trimming stripped 2 bases from V and 0 bases from J, with 26 bases between. This CDR3 spans 20 amino acids. Germline V lookup: CDR1 MNHEY, CDR2 SVGEGT. DNA of the CDR3: TGTGCCAGCAGTTACGCAATCACCGGGACTCCGGCCCGCCTCTCCTACGAGCAGTACTTC. It yields the protein CASSYAITGTPARLSYEQYF.

The chain carries TRBV6-1 and TRBJ1-3; possibly TRBD1 for D (5 bases). This CDR3 has 16 amino acids. V was cut by 6 bases and J by 0 bases, with 15 bases left in between. Germline CDR1 reads MNHNS; CDR2 reads SASEGT. The CDR3 sequence is CASRGGTDTSGNTIYF. CDR3 DNA sequence: TGTGCCAGCAGGGGGGGGACGGATACCTCTGGAAACACCATATATTTT.